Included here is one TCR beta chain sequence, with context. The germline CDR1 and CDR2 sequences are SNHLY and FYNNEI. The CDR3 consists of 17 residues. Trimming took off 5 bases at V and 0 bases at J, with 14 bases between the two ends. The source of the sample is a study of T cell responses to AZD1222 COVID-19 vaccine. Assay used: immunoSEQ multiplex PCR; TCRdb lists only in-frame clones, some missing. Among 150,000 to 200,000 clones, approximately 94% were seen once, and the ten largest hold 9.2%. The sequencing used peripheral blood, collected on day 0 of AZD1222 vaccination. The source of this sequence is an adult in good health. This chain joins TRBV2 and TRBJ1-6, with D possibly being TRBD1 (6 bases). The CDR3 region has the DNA TGTGCCAGCAGTCTGAATGGACAGAGCTCCTATAATTCACCCCTCCACTTT. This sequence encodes CASSLNGQSSYNSPLHF.